The entry that follows covers one TCR beta chain sequence. Clones were sequenced by immunoSEQ multiplex PCR, and TCRdb holds only the in-frame ones, with some missing. Of about 150,000 clones listed, roughly 93% are singletons. The data are from a study of control samples from healthy donors and cancer patients. Germline CDR1 and CDR2: SNHLY and FYNNEI. The ends were cut back, 6 bases at V and 5 bases at J, with 10 bases in the middle. The CDR3 consists of 13 residues. The sequenced sample was blood. This receptor was taken from a man in his forties or fifties in good health. The J gene is TRBJ2-2, the V gene TRBV2; no clear D gene. The CDR3 DNA sequence: TGTGCCAGCAGGCGTAACCCGACCGGGGAGCTGTTTTTT. Its protein product is CASRRNPTGELFF.